A single sample gave rise to the 12 T cell receptor beta chains below, sequenced in a study of metastatic and nonmetastatic thyroid tumors. TCRdb re-called the PCR reads via MiXCR. Of tens of thousands of clones in the sample, less than 25% were seen once. Thyroid surgery was performed in patients who had received no treatment beforehand. The sample was tumor tissue. The origin of the receptors is a female donor with papillary thyroid cancer or a benign thyroid nodule (not recorded which). Some clones in this sample may be carry-over from other donors' samples.

The chain employs TRBV20-1 and TRBJ2-5; 8 bases are shared with TRBD2. The germline CDR1 and CDR2 sequences are DFQATT and SNEGSKA (reference sequence). The CDR3 covers 15 residues. The V and J ends lost 5 bases and 4 bases, in that order; junction bases with no gene match: 12. CDR3 amino acids: CSAAVSLAGRETQYF. CDR3 bases: TGCAGTGCTGCGGTGTCCTTAGCGGGAAGAGAGACCCAGTACTTC.

This clone showed up many times. The gene calls are TRBV4-3 and TRBJ2-6; perhaps TRBD1 as D (5 bases). Germline-derived CDR1 and CDR2 are LGHNA and YSLEER. V lost 5 bases to trimming and J lost 0 bases, with 23 bases between them. The CDR3 contains 20 residues. CDR3 loop: CASSDIGAYFWDSGANVLTF. Here the CDR3 DNA reads TGCGCCAGCAGCGATATAGGGGCGTATTTCTGGGACTCTGGGGCCAACGTCCTGACTTTC.

This rearrangement joins TRBV5-1 to TRBJ2-1, with D perhaps matching TRBD1 or TRBD2 (5 bases each). Germline CDR1 SGHRS, CDR2 YFSETQ. V lost 6 bases, J lost 6 bases, and 22 bases lay in between. The CDR3 runs 16 residues. Here the CDR3 DNA reads TGCGCCAGCAACAACGGGGCGGCGGGTGGGGTCAATGAGCAGTTCTTC. This encodes CASNNGAAGGVNEQFF. Looking up the rest from reference TRBV5-1 and TRBJ2-1 gives the full variable domain: KAGVTQTPRYLIKTRGQQVTLSCSPISGHRSVSWYQQTPGQGLQFLFEYFSETQRNKGNFPGRFSGRQFSNSRSEMNVSTLELGDSALYLCASNNGAAGGVNEQFFGPGTRLTVL.

Ten or more counts support this clone. J is TRBJ1-2 and V is TRBV5-5, with D hard to call. The CDR3 spans 14 residues. V was clipped by 2 bases and J by 2 bases, with 10 bases between them. Germline-derived CDR1 and CDR2 are SGHKS and YYEKEE (reference sequence). In nucleotides, the CDR3 is TGTGCCAGCAGCTTTGGACGGCTGAACTATGGCTACACCTTC. Its protein product is CASSFGRLNYGYTF.

This clone has a count of ten or more. This clone may be a read error of a much larger clone one base away. This rearrangement joins TRBV2 to TRBJ2-5; the D gene is possibly TRBD2 (6 bases). CDR1 SNHLY and CDR2 FYNNEI come from the germline V gene. The CDR3 has 15 amino acids. V shed 7 bases and J shed 0 bases, with 15 bases lying between them. The CDR3 coding sequence is TGTGCCAGCATCCTGATCCCGGGGGACCAAGAGACCCAGTACTTC. Residues: CASILIPGDQETQYF.

This chain joins TRBV6-1 and TRBJ1-2; D perhaps matches TRBD1 (5 bases). The germline V gene has CDR1 MNHNS and CDR2 SASEGT. The CDR3 sequence is 14 residues long. Trimming took off 5 bases at V and 3 bases at J, with 13 bases between the two ends. The CDR3 DNA reads as TGTGCCAGCAGTTCGGACCCCAGGGACTATGGCTACACCTTC. This gives the protein CASSSDPRDYGYTF.

This clone was counted a few times. The V and J genes are TRBV28 and TRBJ1-1; D is perhaps TRBD1 (5 bases). Trimming removed 6 bases at V and 6 bases at J, with 20 bases between. The CDR3 covers 15 residues. Germline V lookup: CDR1 MDHEN, CDR2 SYDVKM. This CDR3 is CASSPRVGEDSEAFF. The CDR3 nucleotides read TGTGCCAGCAGCCCAAGGGTAGGGGAGGACTCTGAAGCTTTCTTT.

The gene calls are TRBV20-1 and TRBJ2-7, with 8 bases that match TRBD2. CDR3 length: 16 amino acids. Germline V gene data show CDR1 as DFQATT and CDR2 as SNEGSKA (reference sequence). Unmatched junction bases numbered 13, after V lost 4 bases and J lost 2 bases. CDR3 in DNA: TGCAGTGCTACACCTCTGACTAGCGTTTATACCTACGAGCAGTACTTC. Amino acid sequence: CSATPLTSVYTYEQYF.

This clone was recorded at least ten times. The chain joins TRBV7-2 to TRBJ1-6, with D tentatively TRBD1 (5 bases). The V end lost 2 bases, the J end lost 6 bases, and 11 bases lay between the germline ends. Germline values: CDR1 SGHTA, CDR2 FQGNSA. The CDR3 covers 15 residues. CDR3 in amino acids: CASSLNGALNSPLHF. Here the CDR3 DNA reads TGTGCCAGCAGCTTAAACGGGGCTCTTAATTCACCCCTCCACTTT.

The CDR3 nucleotides are TGTGCCAGCAGTATTCAAGGGGGGGTTGGGGGTGAAGCTTTCTTT. The encoded protein is CASSIQGGVGGEAFF. This sequence joins TRBV6-1 and TRBJ1-1; tentatively, D is TRBD1 (6 bases). This CDR3 comprises 15 residues. V lost 5 bases and J lost 7, with 20 bases in between. Germline V CDR1 and CDR2: MNHNS, SASEGT.

This clone was found many times. The chain has TRBV7-6 and TRBJ1-5, with D unresolved. This CDR3 contains 15 residues. The V gene's germline CDR1 is SGHVS and CDR2 FNYEAQ. The ends were cut back, 0 bases at V and 3 bases at J, with 9 bases in the middle. CDR3: CASSLAPGYNQPQHF. CDR3 bases: TGTGCCAGCAGCTTAGCCCCGGGGTACAATCAGCCCCAGCATTTT.

This clone was counted many times. The chain couples TRBV28 to TRBJ2-3, with no clear D. Germline assignment: CDR1 MDHEN and CDR2 SYDVKM. Deletions cut 4 bases from V and 0 bases from J, with 14 bases between. The CDR3 runs 16 residues. CDR3 DNA sequence: TGTGCCAGCAGTTCACACCACGATAGTAGCACAGATACGCAGTATTTT. As protein: CASSSHHDSSTDTQYF.